This T cell receptor (beta chain) derives from a study of CXCR3-negative and CXCR3-positive naive CD8 T cells. Germline CDR1 is MNHEY and CDR2 is SVGAGI. The length of the CDR3 is 15 residues. UMI labels and 5' RACE were used to prepare the TRB cDNA libraries. From the 5' RACE reads, TCRdb lists one entry per CDR3 protein and no DNA. The table for this sample gives tens of thousands of distinct CDR3 sequences. For this clonotype: No antigen is known for it.

Study-wide points: The study found comparably high diversity in both naive subsets and much lower diversity in memory CD8+ cells. TRB CDR3 hydrophobicity was greater in CXCR3-positive naive cells than in CXCR3-negative naive cells.

The chain carries TRBV6-5 and TRBJ2-7; lacking DNA, the TRBD1 call made by TCRdb goes unchecked. The source of this sequence is a human donor in good health. Some clones in this sample may be carry-over from other donors' samples. Sequencing was done on a sample of naive CXCR3+ CD8+ T cells from blood. Regarding subset: CD45RO-CCR7+CD27+CD95- naive CD8+ T cells expressing CXCR3 (TNR3+). This CDR3 reads CASSPDGTGPSEQYF.